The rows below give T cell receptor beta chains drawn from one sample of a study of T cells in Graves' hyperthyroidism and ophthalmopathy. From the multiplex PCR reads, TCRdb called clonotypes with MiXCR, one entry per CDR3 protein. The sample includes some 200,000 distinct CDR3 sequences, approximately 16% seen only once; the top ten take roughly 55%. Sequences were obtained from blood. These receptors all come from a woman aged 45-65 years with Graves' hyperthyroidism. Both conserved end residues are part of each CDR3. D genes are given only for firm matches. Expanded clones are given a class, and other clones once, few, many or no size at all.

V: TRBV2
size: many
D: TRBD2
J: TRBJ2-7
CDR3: CASTPGLASGEQYF
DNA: TGTGCCAGCACCCCGGGACTAGCGTCGGGCGAGCAGTACTTC

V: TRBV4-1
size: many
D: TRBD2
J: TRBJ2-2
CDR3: CASSQEGLANTGELFF
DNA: TGCGCCAGCAGCCAAGAAGGACTAGCAAACACCGGGGAGCTGTTTTTT

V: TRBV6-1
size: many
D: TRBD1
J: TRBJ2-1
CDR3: CASSSTGDNEQFF
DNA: TGTGCCAGCAGTTCGACAGGGGACAATGAGCAGTTCTTC

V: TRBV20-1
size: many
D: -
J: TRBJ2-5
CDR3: CSATGLSQETQYF
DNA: TGCAGTGCTACCGGGCTTTCCCAAGAGACCCAGTACTTC

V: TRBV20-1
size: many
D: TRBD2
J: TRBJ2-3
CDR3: CSAIDLAGTDTQYF
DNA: TGCAGTGCTATTGATCTAGCGGGAACAGATACGCAGTATTTT

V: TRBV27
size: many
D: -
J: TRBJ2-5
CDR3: CASSLARDLQETQYF
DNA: TGTGCCAGCAGTTTAGCCCGGGACCTTCAAGAGACCCAGTACTTC

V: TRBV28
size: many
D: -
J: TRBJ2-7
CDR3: CASSFRLKLADYEQYF
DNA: TGTGCCAGCAGTTTCCGACTAAAACTAGCCGACTACGAGCAGTACTTC

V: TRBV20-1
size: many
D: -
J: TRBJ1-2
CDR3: CSAGRAPDINYGYTF
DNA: TGCAGTGCTGGCCGGGCCCCGGATATCAACTATGGCTACACCTTC

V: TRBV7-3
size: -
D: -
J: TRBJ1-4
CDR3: CASSPGVGEKLFF
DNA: TGTGCCAGCAGCCCGGGAGTTGGTGAAAAACTGTTTTTT

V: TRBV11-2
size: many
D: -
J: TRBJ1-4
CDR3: CASSLVGRVRDEKLFF
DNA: TGTGCCAGCAGCTTAGTCGGGAGGGTACGCGATGAAAAACTGTTTTTT

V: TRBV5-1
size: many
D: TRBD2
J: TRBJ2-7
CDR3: CASSVSGSSSYEQYF
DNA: TGCGCCAGCAGCGTTAGCGGGTCGAGCTCCTACGAGCAGTACTTC

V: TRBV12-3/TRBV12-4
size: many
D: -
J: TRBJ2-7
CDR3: CASSSPSTGTSYEQYF
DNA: TGTGCCAGCAGTTCCCCGAGCACCGGTACCTCCTACGAGCAGTACTTC

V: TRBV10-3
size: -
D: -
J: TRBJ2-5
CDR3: CAISPRPLAEGGETQYF
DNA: TGTGCCATCAGTCCCAGACCGCTAGCGGAGGGGGGAGAGACCCAGTACTTC

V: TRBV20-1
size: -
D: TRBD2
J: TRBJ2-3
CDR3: CSARDLASGHITDTQYF
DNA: TGCAGTGCTAGAGATCTGGCTAGCGGGCACATCACAGATACGCAGTATTTT

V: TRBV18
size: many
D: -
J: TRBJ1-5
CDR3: CASSANQVYSNQPQHF
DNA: TGTGCCAGCTCAGCCAACCAAGTATATAGCAATCAGCCCCAGCATTTT

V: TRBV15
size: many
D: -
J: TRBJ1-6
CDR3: CATSRAVGVGNSPLHF
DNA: TGTGCCACCAGCAGAGCAGTAGGGGTTGGGAATTCACCCCTCCACTTT

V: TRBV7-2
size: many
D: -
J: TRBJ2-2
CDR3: CASSALGNTGELFF
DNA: TGTGCCAGCAGCGCACTAGGGAACACCGGGGAGCTGTTTTTT

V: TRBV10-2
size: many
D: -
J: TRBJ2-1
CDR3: CASSALFRYNEQFF
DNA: TGCGCCAGCAGTGCCCTCTTTCGGTACAATGAGCAGTTCTTC

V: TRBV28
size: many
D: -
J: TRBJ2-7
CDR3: CASSFPLTATYEQYF
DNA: TGTGCCAGCAGTTTTCCCTTGACAGCCACCTACGAGCAGTACTTC

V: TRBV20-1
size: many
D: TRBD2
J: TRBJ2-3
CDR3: CSARELAGEGTDTQYF
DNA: TGCAGTGCTAGAGAGCTAGCGGGCGAGGGGACAGATACGCAGTATTTT

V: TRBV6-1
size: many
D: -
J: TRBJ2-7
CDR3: CASSEMTGSSYEQYF
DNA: TGTGCCAGCAGTGAGATGACAGGATCCTCCTACGAGCAGTACTTC

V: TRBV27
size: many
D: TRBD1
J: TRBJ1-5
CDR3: CASRAGQGGNQPQHF
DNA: TGTGCCAGCAGGGCAGGACAGGGAGGCAATCAGCCCCAGCATTTT

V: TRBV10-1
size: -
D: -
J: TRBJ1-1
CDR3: CASSAGVVNTEAFF
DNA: TGCGCCAGCAGTGCAGGGGTCGTAAACACTGAAGCTTTCTTT

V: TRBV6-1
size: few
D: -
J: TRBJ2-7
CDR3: CASLRGAHYEQYF
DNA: TGTGCCAGCCTCAGGGGCGCCCACTACGAGCAGTACTTC

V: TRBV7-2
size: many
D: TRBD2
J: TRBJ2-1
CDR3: CASSILAGDNEQFF
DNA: TGTGCCAGCAGCATCCTAGCGGGAGACAATGAGCAGTTCTTC

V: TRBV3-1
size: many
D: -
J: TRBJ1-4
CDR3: CASSQVRTENEKLFF
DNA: TGTGCCAGCAGCCAAGTCCGGACCGAGAATGAAAAACTGTTTTTT

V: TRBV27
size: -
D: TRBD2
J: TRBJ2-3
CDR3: CASSLSSSGMFTDTQYF
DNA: TGTGCCAGCAGTTTATCATCTAGCGGGATGTTCACAGATACGCAGTATTTT

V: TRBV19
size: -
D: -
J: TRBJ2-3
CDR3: CASSIGGRRTDTQYF
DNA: TGTGCCAGTAGTATTGGGGGGAGGCGTACAGATACGCAGTATTTT

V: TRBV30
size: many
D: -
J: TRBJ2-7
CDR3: CAWSVLRAPNGEQYF
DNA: TGTGCCTGGAGTGTACTGAGGGCACCTAACGGGGAGCAGTACTTC

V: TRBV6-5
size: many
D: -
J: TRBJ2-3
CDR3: CASSYSNSRGANTQYF
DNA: TGTGCCAGCAGTTACTCGAACTCACGGGGTGCCAATACGCAGTATTTT

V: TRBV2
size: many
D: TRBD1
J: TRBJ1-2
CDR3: CASSEEGAWNGYTF
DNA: TGTGCCAGCAGTGAAGAGGGGGCGTGGAATGGCTACACCTTC

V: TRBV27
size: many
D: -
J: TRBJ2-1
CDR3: CASSSIAFTGSAEQFF
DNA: TGTGCCAGCAGTTCCATTGCCTTTACAGGGAGTGCTGAGCAGTTCTTC

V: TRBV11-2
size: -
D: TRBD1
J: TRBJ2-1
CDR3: CASSVRSGGGYNEQFF
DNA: TGTGCCAGCAGCGTACGTTCAGGGGGCGGCTACAATGAGCAGTTCTTC

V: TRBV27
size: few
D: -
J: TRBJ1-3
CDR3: CASKPDPERSSGNTIYF
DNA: TGTGCCAGCAAACCTGACCCGGAACGAAGCTCTGGAAACACCATATATTTT

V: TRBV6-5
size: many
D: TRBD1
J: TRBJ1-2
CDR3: CASSYRTGGNYGYTF
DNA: TGTGCCAGCAGTTACCGGACAGGAGGAAACTATGGCTACACCTTC

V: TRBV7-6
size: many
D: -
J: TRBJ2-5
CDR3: CASSLPPTETQYF
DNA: TGTGCCAGCAGTCTTCCACCAACGGAGACCCAGTACTTC

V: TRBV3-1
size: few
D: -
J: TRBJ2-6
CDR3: CASSLKGSGANVLTF
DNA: TGTGCCAGCAGCCTGAAGGGATCTGGGGCCAACGTCCTGACTTTC

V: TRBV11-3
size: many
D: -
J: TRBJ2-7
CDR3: CASGQWRLSYEQYF
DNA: TGTGCCAGCGGACAGTGGAGACTTTCCTACGAGCAGTACTTC

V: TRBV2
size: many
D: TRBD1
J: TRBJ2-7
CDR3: CASSEWDRPYEQYF
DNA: TGTGCCAGCAGTGAATGGGACAGGCCCTACGAGCAGTACTTC

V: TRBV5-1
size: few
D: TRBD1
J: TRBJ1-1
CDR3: CASSLVGQGPNTEAFF
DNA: TGCGCCAGCAGCTTGGTGGGACAGGGTCCGAACACTGAAGCTTTCTTT